This T cell receptor (beta chain) was retrieved from a study of OX40 agonist ivuxolimab in advanced cancers. Profiling relied on immunoSEQ multiplex PCR, and the TCRdb table lists in-frame clones only, not all of them. The table has some 37,000 clones, 80% to 90% seen once; the top ten hold approximately 21%. The CDR3 sequence is 13 residues long. V lost 5 bases and J 4 bases, leaving 11 bases between the germline ends. Germline loops: CDR1 SEHNR, CDR2 FQNEAQ (reference sequence). The rearrangement joins TRBV7-9 to TRBJ1-1, with D possibly matching TRBD1 (6 bases). The sequencing here drew on CD4+ or CD8+ T cells sorted from blood, taken in a trial of the OX40 agonist ivuxolimab. The receptor was isolated from an adult with an advanced solid tumor such as melanoma, head and neck, liver or kidney cancer. As DNA, the CDR3 is TGTGCCAGCAGCCTGGACAGCAGCACTGAAGCTTTCTTT. Translating gives CASSLDSSTEAFF.